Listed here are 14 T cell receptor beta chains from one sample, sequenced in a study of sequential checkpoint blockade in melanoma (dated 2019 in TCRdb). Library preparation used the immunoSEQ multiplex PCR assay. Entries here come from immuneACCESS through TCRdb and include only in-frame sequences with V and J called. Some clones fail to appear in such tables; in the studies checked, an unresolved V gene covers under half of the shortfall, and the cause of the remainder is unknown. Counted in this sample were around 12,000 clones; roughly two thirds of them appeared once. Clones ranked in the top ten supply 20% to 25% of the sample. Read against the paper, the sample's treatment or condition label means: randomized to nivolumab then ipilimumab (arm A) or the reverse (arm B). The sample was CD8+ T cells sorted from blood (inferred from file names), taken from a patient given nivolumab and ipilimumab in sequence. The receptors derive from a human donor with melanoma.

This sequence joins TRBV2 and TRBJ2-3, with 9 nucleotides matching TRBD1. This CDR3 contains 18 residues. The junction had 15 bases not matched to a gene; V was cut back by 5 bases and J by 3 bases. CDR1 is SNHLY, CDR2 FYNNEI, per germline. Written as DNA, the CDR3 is TGTGCCAGCAGTAATTCGGGAACCGGGACAGGGTTTACAGATACGCAGTATTTT. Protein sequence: CASSNSGTGTGFTDTQYF.

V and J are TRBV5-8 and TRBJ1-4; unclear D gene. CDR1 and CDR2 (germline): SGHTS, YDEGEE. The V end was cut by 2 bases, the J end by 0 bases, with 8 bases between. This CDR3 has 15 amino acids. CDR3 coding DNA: TGTGCCAGCAGCTTCGGAGTTGCAACTAATGAAAAACTGTTTTTT. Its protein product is CASSFGVATNEKLFF.

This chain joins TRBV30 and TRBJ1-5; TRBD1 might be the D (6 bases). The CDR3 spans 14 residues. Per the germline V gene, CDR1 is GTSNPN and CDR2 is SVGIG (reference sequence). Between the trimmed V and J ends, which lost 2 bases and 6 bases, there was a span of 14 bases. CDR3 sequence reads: CAWSTGRLGQPQHF. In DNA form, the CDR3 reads TGTGCCTGGAGTACAGGGCGCTTAGGTCAGCCCCAGCATTTT.

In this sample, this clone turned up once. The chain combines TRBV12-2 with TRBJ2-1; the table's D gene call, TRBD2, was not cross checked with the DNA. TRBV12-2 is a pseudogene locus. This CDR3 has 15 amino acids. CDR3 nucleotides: TGTGCAAGTCGCTCGCCCGATAGCGGGTACAATGAGCAGTTCTTC. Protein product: CASRSPDSGYNEQFF.

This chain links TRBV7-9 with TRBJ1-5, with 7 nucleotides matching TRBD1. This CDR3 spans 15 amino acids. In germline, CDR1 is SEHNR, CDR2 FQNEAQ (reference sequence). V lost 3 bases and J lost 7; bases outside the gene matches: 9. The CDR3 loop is CASSFDRERGQPQHF. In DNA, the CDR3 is TGTGCCAGCAGCTTTGACAGGGAACGGGGACAGCCCCAGCATTTT.

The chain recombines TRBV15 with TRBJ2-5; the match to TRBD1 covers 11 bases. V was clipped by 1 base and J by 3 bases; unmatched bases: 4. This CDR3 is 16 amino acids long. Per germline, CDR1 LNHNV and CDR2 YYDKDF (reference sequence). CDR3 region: CATSRGLGQGEETQYF. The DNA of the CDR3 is TGTGCCACCAGCAGAGGGCTGGGACAGGGGGAAGAGACCCAGTACTTC. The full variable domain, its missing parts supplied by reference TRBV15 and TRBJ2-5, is DAMVIQNPRYQVTQFGKPVTLSCSQTLNHNVMYWYQQKSSQAPKLLFHYYDKDFNNEADTPDNFQSRRPNTSFCFLDIRSPGLGDTAMYLCATSRGLGQGEETQYFGPGTRLLVL.

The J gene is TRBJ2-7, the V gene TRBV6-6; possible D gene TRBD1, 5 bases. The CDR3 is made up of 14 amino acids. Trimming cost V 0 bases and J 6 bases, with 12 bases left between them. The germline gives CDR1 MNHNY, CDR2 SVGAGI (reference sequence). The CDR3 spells CASSYSGAAREQYF. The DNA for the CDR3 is TGTGCCAGCAGTTACTCTGGGGCGGCGCGCGAGCAGTACTTC.

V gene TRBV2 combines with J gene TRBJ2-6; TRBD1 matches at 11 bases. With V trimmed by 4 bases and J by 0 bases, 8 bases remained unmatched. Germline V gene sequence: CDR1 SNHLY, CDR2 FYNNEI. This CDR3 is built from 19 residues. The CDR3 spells CASSASGTGGTSGANVLTF. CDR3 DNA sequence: TGTGCCAGCAGTGCATCCGGGACAGGGGGAACCTCTGGGGCCAACGTCCTGACTTTC.

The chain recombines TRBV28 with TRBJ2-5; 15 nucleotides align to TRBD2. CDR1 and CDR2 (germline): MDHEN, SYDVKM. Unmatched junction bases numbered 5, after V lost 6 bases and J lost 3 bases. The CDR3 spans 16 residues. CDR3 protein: CASSPRTSGGEETQYF. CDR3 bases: TGTGCCAGCAGCCCTAGGACTAGCGGGGGGGAAGAGACCCAGTACTTC.

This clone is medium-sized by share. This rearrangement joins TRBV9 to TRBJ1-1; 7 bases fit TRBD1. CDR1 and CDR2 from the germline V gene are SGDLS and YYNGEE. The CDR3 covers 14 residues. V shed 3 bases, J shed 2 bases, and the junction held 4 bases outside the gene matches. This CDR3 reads CASSEDRYNTEAFF. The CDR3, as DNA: TGTGCCAGCAGCGAGGACAGGTATAACACTGAAGCTTTCTTT.

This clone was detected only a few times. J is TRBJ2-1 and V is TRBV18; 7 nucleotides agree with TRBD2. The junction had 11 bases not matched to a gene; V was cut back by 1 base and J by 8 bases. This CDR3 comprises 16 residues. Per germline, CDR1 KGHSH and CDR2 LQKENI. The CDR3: CASSPRAGRAIYEQFF. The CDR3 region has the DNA TGTGCCAGCTCACCACGGGCGGGGAGGGCCATCTATGAGCAGTTCTTC.

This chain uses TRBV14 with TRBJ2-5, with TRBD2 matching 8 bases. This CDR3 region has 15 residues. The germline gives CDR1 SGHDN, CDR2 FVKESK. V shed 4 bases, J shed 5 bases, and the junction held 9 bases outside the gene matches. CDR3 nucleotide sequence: TGTGCCAGCAGCCCCAGCGGGAGCAGATCGGAGACCCAGTACTTC. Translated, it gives CASSPSGSRSETQYF.

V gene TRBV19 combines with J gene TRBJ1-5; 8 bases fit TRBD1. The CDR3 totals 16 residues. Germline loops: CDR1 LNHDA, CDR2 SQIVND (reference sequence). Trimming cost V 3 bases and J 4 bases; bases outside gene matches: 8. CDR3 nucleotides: TGTGCCAGTAGTATTTCGCACAGGGGGGCGAATCAGCCCCAGCATTTT. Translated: CASSISHRGANQPQHF.

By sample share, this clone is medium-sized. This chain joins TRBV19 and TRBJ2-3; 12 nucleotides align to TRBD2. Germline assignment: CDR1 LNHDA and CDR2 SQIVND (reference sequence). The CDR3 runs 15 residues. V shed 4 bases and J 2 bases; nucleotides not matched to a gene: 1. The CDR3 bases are TGTGCCAGTAGTAGGACTAGCGGGAACACAGATACGCAGTATTTT. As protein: CASSRTSGNTDTQYF. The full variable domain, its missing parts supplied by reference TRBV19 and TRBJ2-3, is DGGITQSPKYLFRKEGQNVTLSCEQNLNHDAMYWYRQDPGQGLRLIYYSQIVNDFQKGDIAEGYSVSREKKESFPLTVTSAQKNPTAFYLCASSRTSGNTDTQYFGPGTRLTVL.